The 11 T cell receptor beta chains below come from one sample, sequenced in a study of T cells in Graves' hyperthyroidism and ophthalmopathy. Template material for amplifying TCR beta CDR3 regions consisted of RNA transcripts. HTBI primers were used for first-round RT-PCR of the TCR CDR3. From the multiplex PCR reads, TCRdb called clonotypes with MiXCR, one entry per CDR3 protein. The sample lists hundreds of thousands of distinct CDR3 sequences, about 18% occurring once. Sequenced material: blood. All receptors come from a woman aged 18-35 years with Graves' hyperthyroidism.

This clonotype has ten or more counts. The V gene is TRBV5-1, the J gene TRBJ1-1; TRBD1 matches 8 bases. Germline values: CDR1 SGHRS, CDR2 YFSETQ. Trimming removed 0 bases from V and 4 bases from J; junction bases left unmatched: 5. CDR3 length: 15 residues. CDR3 nucleotide sequence: TGCGCCAGCAGCTTGGGGTACAGGGGGAGCACTGAAGCTTTCTTT. This encodes CASSLGYRGSTEAFF.

CDR3 loop: CASSSRPGAYEQYF. The CDR3 region has the DNA TGTGCCAGCAGCTCTCGACCCGGAGCTTACGAGCAGTACTTC. The chain carries TRBV7-2 and TRBJ2-7; D not resolved. V was pared by 4 bases and J by 4 bases, with 14 bases between. Germline loops: CDR1 SGHTA, CDR2 FQGNSA. This CDR3 spans 14 amino acids.

The table lists this clonotype with many counts. The CDR3 loop reads CASSFRTGGYEQYF. Written as DNA, the CDR3 is TGCGCCAGCAGCTTTCGGACAGGGGGCTACGAGCAGTACTTC. The chain combines TRBV5-1 with TRBJ2-7; 10 positions agree with TRBD1. CDR3 size: 14 residues. Germline CDR1 is SGHRS and CDR2 is YFSETQ. V trimming: 2 bases; J trimming: 3 bases; junction bases outside the gene matches: 2. The whole variable domain, remainder taken from reference TRBV5-1 and TRBJ2-7, is KAGVTQTPRYLIKTRGQQVTLSCSPISGHRSVSWYQQTPGQGLQFLFEYFSETQRNKGNFPGRFSGRQFSNSRSEMNVSTLELGDSALYLCASSFRTGGYEQYFGPGTRLTVT.

V usage is TRBV6-2 or TRBV6-3 and J usage is TRBJ2-2; 9 bases are shared with TRBD2. CDR3 size: 16 residues. V lost 2 bases, J lost 8 bases, and 9 bases stayed unmatched. Germline CDR1 reads MNHEY; CDR2 reads SVGEGT. The CDR3 DNA reads TGTGCCAGCAGTTACCAAACACCTAGCGGGGCTGGGGAGCTGTTTTTT. Amino acids: CASSYQTPSGAGELFF.

The chain uses TRBV4-2 and TRBJ1-3, with 8 bases identical to TRBD1. This CDR3 has 17 residues. The ends lost 2 bases at V and 3 bases at J; junction bases unmatched: 9. Germline V CDR1 and CDR2: LGHNA, YNFKEQ. The CDR3 sequence: CASSQNLGQGIGNTIYF. The DNA for the CDR3 is TGTGCCAGCAGCCAAAACTTAGGACAGGGTATTGGAAACACCATATATTTT.

This clonotype came up many times. The chain links TRBV7-3 to TRBJ2-7, with D possibly being TRBD1 or TRBD2 (5 bases each). V was trimmed by 8 bases and J by 6 bases, leaving 11 bases between them. Per the germline V gene, CDR1 is SGHTA and CDR2 is FQGTGA. This CDR3 comprises 11 residues. CDR3 DNA sequence: TGTGCCAGCTCCGGGGCCCTCGAGCAGTACTTC. Its translation: CASSGALEQYF.

This chain joins TRBV5-1 and TRBJ2-7, with unresolved D. CDR1 and CDR2 from the germline V gene are SGHRS and YFSETQ. Trimming stripped 4 bases from V and 10 bases from J, with 18 bases between. This CDR3 comprises 13 residues. This CDR3 reads CASSLEADGPQYF. CDR3 nucleotides: TGCGCCAGCAGCCTGGAAGCTGACGGGCCTCAGTACTTC.

This clonotype has only a few counts. This chain connects TRBV20-1 to TRBJ2-5; D gene unclear. The CDR3 consists of 15 residues. From germline, CDR1 is DFQATT and CDR2 SNEGSKA (reference sequence). Trimming stripped 0 bases from V and 3 bases from J, with 14 bases between. CDR3 nucleotides: TGCAGTGCTAGAGATATAAAAGCCAGCGAAGAGACCCAGTACTTC. Translation: CSARDIKASEETQYF.

This clonotype was seen at least ten times. V gene TRBV13 combines with J gene TRBJ2-2, with 7 nucleotides matching TRBD2. CDR1 and CDR2 from the germline V gene are PRHDT and FYEKMQ (reference sequence). V lost 0 bases, J lost 0 bases, and 4 bases stayed unmatched. CDR3 size: 17 residues. Here the CDR3 reads CASSLGSRGANTGELFF. CDR3 coding DNA: TGTGCCAGCAGCTTAGGTTCACGGGGGGCGAACACCGGGGAGCTGTTTTTT.

This clonotype turned up a few times. This sequence joins TRBV11-2 and TRBJ1-2; 9 bases line up with TRBD1. The junction had 12 bases not matched to a gene; V was cut back by 4 bases and J by 6 bases. The V gene's germline CDR1 is SGHAT and CDR2 FQNNGV. This CDR3 is 16 amino acids long. The CDR3 sequence: CASSSSLQQGADGYTF. The CDR3 nucleotides are TGTGCCAGCAGCTCCTCCCTGCAACAGGGGGCGGATGGCTACACCTTC.

A note on this clonotype: A much more abundant neighbour one base away suggests this may be a read error. The gene calls are TRBV28 and TRBJ1-2, with a tentative D call TRBD1 (5 bases). The germline gives CDR1 MDHEN, CDR2 SYDVKM. CDR3 length: 12 amino acids. The CDR3 here is CSSWPGAGGYTF. CDR3 DNA sequence: TGTTCCAGCTGGCCCGGGGCAGGTGGCTACACCTTC.